A single T cell receptor (beta chain) is shown here with its context. This entry belongs to a study of T cells after yellow fever vaccination. In the study overall: Where fractions had low cell numbers, libraries were prepared from them with the SMART-Seq v4 Ultra Low Input RNA kit.

One entry per CDR3 protein results from TCRdb running MiXCR on the 5' RACE reads. The sample lists over 35,000 distinct CDR3 sequences, just under 6.5% seen once, with roughly a tenth in the top ten. The CDR3 consists of 11 residues. Per the germline V gene, CDR1 is SGHTA and CDR2 is FQGNSA. V was cut by 1 base and J by 9 bases, with 6 bases left in between. Study outcomes and limitations: Faster peaking, at day 5 versus 15, marked a secondary response that was weaker. Abundant clonotypes from the bulk population could have been carried over as contaminants into FACS-sorted repertoires. The study re-detected most primary-vaccination clones after the booster (about 95% CD4, just over 85% CD8).

This specimen consisted of PBMCs, either bulk or a sorted T-cell subset (CD4+, CD8+, memory, or dextramer-sorted; not recorded which), obtained 45 days after the yellow fever booster vaccination. This receptor was obtained from a man in his thirties or forties who received the YFV17D yellow fever vaccine. V usage is TRBV7-2 and J usage is TRBJ2-5, with D unresolved. CDR3 in DNA: TGTGCCAGCAGCTTAGACCAGCCCCAGTACTTC. It translates to CASSLDQPQYF.